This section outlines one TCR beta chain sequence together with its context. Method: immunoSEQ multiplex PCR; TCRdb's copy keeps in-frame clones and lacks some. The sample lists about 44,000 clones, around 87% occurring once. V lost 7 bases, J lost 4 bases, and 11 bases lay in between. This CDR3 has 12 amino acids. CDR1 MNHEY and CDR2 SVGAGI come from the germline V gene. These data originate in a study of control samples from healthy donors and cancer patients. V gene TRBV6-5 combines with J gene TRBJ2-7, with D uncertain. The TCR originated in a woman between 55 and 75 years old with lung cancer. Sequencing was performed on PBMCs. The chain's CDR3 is CASIGLGYEQYF. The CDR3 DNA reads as TGTGCCAGCATAGGCTTGGGTTACGAGCAGTACTTC.